The present entry profiles one TCR beta chain with its context. This receptor's antigen is unknown. Per-base quality was not reported, and no clone a single base away is much larger than it. The sample originates from a study of vaccination effects on CD4 cells after COVID-19 (dated by TCRdb to the early 2020s). In terms of the full investigation: Across the study, the median time from the second dose to post-vaccine sampling was 72 days (range 14 to 241). In both COVID-19 convalescent patients and infection-naive vaccine recipients, the study compared SARS-CoV-2 spike-specific CD4+ TCR repertoires from before mRNA vaccination with those from after it. A total of 10 COVID-19 convalescent patients and a few SARS-CoV-2-naive healthy vaccine recipients were included in the full study. Cultures from other donors in the study were sequenced with the Oncomine TCR Beta short-read assay on an Illumina iSeq 100. The research as a whole found: At late post-vaccination timepoints, both infection-induced and vaccine-induced clones showed marked clonal contraction, consistent with waning T cell responses. Among healthy vaccine recipients, nearly all vaccine-induced clones were SARS-CoV-2 mono-reactive, and only 1 of 255 was cross-reactive with common cold coronaviruses. The study was limited by a small number of convalescent patients, and early post-infection timepoints were lacking.

To identify antigen-specific CD4+ T cell clonotypes by their expansion, the ViraFEST assay first stimulated PBMC with viral peptide pools and then applied TCR sequencing. After approximately 11 days of culture, CD4+ T cells were isolated with the EasySep CD4+ T cell isolation kit. Two doses of either the BNT162b2 or the mRNA-1273 mRNA SARS-CoV-2 vaccine were administered to participants. Negative nucleocapsid antibody results before and after vaccination confirmed that the healthy vaccine recipients had no prior SARS-CoV-2 infection. About 2.2 million PBMC per well were cultured in IMDM with around 5% human AB serum, roughly 10 IU/ml IL-2 and gentamicin, plus 10 ug/ml peptides. On days 3 and 7, half of the culture medium was replaced with fresh IL-2-containing medium. Unless noted otherwise, every peptide stimulation condition was grown in triplicate wells. Using Ficoll-Paque Plus gradient centrifugation, PBMC were separated from whole blood and then either used fresh or cryopreserved at -140C. Overlapping peptide pools spanned the spike proteins of SARS-CoV-2 and the common cold coronaviruses HCoV-NL63, HCoV-OC43 and HCoV-229E. The QIAamp micro DNA kit was used to extract genomic DNA from the cultured CD4+ T cells.

The library was made by the immunoSEQ multiplex PCR assay. TCR beta CDR3 sequencing was performed on DNA from the cultured, isolated CD4+ T cells. For the original study's pipeline: Non-productive TCR sequences were discarded, and reads were trimmed to the CDR3 region, with only CDR3s of 7 or more amino acids retained. The MANAFEST web app was used to pick out antigen-specific clonotypes by comparing their expansion in peptide wells with that in reference cultures. To count as positive, a clone had to show expansion at FDR<0.05 compared with the reference and with all other wells, an odds ratio above 5, and a frequency above 0.1% in two replicate wells. A clonotype was called cross-reactive if it was significantly expanded both in SARS-CoV-2 spike wells and in at least one common cold coronavirus spike condition. Levenshtein distance calculated with the stringdist R package was used to assess CDR3 similarity, and unrooted trees were constructed with ape in R 3.6.1. The table comes from immuneACCESS by way of TCRdb, which keeps in-frame sequences with V and J called. Part of the clones is missing from these tables; in studies checked, under half for an unresolved V gene and the rest for unknown reasons. V and J calls and clone size are copied from that table; D and trimming were computed from the DNA. The sample table shows 20,000 to 30,000 clones, and about 70% are seen once. The ten largest clones represent 8.2% of the sample.

The CDR3 starts with the cysteine, ends with the phenylalanine, and has 18 residues. Only CDR3 DNA is held: 54 bases, read in frame from base 1. V and J are trimmed by 2 bases and 5 bases, and the gene matches miss 9 bases of the junction. Via the germline V gene, CDR1 is SGHNT and CDR2 YENEEA. The sequence joins TRBV11-3 to TRBJ2-1, and 13 junction bases match TRBD2. The origin of this receptor is a human donor who received a COVID-19 vaccine. Sequencing was performed on CD4+ T cells from PBMCs cultured with SARS-CoV-2 spike peptides, taken after COVID-19 vaccination. The sample's cell subset or site label is to be understood as: SARS-CoV-2 spike overlapping peptide pool stimulation. The CDR3 region reads CASSLRLAGGLINNEQFF. The DNA sequence is TGTGCCAGCAGCTTAAGACTAGCGGGAGGACTAATAAACAATGAGCAGTTCTTC.